This TCR beta chain appears in the sequencing data of a study of T-cell memory formation after mild COVID-19. The study, taken as a whole, reports: The study found balanced CD4/CD8 in clones contracting day 15 to 85 and a CD4+ lean in later expanders. Researchers report contracting CD4+ clones mostly in CM and EM, with CD8+ clones in EMRA. The appearance of some responding clones in pre-infection memory suggested that cross-reactive memory joined.

Trimming left V 4 bases short and J 3 bases short, with 18 bases between. In germline, CDR1 is MNHEY, CDR2 SVGAGI. The CDR3 covers 17 residues. This clonotype appeared a few times. No antigen is known for it. TCRdb re-called the 5' RACE reads with MiXCR, one entry per CDR3 protein. The sample consists of over 120,000 distinct CDR3 sequences, approximately 21% of them appearing once. The chain uses TRBV6-5 and TRBJ2-2; possible D gene TRBD1, 6 bases. The receptor's source is an adult woman who had mild COVID-19 (a few samples of this study predate the infection). Cell type and time point are not known. Input material: PBMCs or a T cell subset sorted from them (not recorded which). The CDR3 sequence is CASSLSNRALDTGELFF. The CDR3 DNA reads as TGTGCCAGCAGTTTATCAAACAGGGCTTTGGACACCGGGGAGCTGTTTTTT.